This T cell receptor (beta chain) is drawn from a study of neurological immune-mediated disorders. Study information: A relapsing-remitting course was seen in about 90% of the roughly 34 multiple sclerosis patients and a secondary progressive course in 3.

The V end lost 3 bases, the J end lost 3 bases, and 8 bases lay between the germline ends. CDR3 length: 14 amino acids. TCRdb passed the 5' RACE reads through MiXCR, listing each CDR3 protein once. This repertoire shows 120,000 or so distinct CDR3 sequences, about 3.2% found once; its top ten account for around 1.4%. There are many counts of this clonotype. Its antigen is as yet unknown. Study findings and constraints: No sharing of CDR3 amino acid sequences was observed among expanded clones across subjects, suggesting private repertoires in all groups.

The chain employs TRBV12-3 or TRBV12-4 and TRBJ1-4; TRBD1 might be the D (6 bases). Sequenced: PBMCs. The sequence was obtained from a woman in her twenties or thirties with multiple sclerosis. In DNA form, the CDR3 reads TGTGCCAGCAGTTTGGGGGCAGCTAATGAAAAACTGTTTTTT. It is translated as CASSLGAANEKLFF.